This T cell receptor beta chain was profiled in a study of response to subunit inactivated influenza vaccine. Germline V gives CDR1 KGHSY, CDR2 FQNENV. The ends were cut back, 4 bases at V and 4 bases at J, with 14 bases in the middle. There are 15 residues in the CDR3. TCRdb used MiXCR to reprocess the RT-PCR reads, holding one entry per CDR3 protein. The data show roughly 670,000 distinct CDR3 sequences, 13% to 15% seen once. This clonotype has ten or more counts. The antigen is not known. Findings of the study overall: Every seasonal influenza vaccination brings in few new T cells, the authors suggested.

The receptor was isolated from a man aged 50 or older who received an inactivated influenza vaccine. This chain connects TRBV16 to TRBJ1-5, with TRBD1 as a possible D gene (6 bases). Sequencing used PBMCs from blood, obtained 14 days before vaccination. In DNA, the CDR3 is TGTGCCAGCAGCCTAGGGGGGCTAAGGAATCAGCCCCAGCATTTT. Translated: CASSLGGLRNQPQHF.